Listed below are T cell receptor beta chains from one sample, sequenced in a study of T cell changes during pregnancy in multiple sclerosis. The method was immunoSEQ multiplex PCR; TCRdb's version includes in-frame clones alone and lacks a portion of them. The sample carries tens of thousands of clones, roughly 89% recorded once. The sample here was peripheral blood, taken after pregnancy. The origin of the receptors is a female donor in good health, enrolled as a control in a pregnancy study. Both conserved end residues are part of each CDR3. D genes are given only for firm matches. Clone size, where shown, is once, few, many, or a class for clones that have expanded.

NA,TRBJ2-7,TRBV28,TRBD2,TGTGCCAGCAGGGACGCCACTCTAGCGGGGGCCGACGAGCAGTACTTC,CASRDATLAGADEQYF
NA,TRBJ2-5,TRBV5-4,TRBD2,TGTGCCAGCAGCACGGGACCGGGACTAGCGGTCTTAAAGACCCAGTACTTC,CASSTGPGLAVLKTQYF
few,TRBJ1-2,TRBV28,NA,TGTGCCAGCAGTTTAGGAGGGGCCGATGGCTACACCTTC,CASSLGGADGYTF
once,TRBJ1-2,TRBV5-1,NA,TGCGCCAGCAGCTTGGCTGCGGCCTATGGCTACACCTTC,CASSLAAAYGYTF
NA,TRBJ2-1,TRBV4-2,TRBD1,TGTGCCAGCAGCCAAGTCCAGGGGGATTCGGGCAATGAGCAGTTCTTC,CASSQVQGDSGNEQFF
NA,TRBJ2-1,TRBV14,TRBD2,TGTGCCAGCAGCCCGTCGGGACTAGCGGGAGGACTGGCCCATGAGCAGTTCTTC,CASSPSGLAGGLAHEQFF
NA,TRBJ2-1,TRBV7-3,TRBD2,TGTGCCAGCAGCTTATTGGGGGCGGGAGGGCCTTACAATGAGCAGTTCTTC,CASSLLGAGGPYNEQFF
once,TRBJ1-6,TRBV5-1,NA,TGCGCCAGCAGCTTGGGCGGACAAGGTTCACCCCTCCACTTT,CASSLGGQGSPLHF
NA,TRBJ1-6,TRBV9,NA,TGTGCCAGCAGCGCCCCGGGAGTTAATTCACCCCTCCACTTT,CASSAPGVNSPLHF
NA,TRBJ2-7,TRBV29-1,NA,TGCAGCGTTGTGCAGGGCTACGAGCAGTACTTC,CSVVQGYEQYF
NA,TRBJ1-3,TRBV7-9,NA,TGTGCCAGCAGCTTATTCAGCGGATTCAGCTCTGGAAACACCATATATTTT,CASSLFSGFSSGNTIYF
few,TRBJ1-2,TRBV9,TRBD1,TGTGCCAGCAGCGTAGCTGCCCAGGGGGATGGCTACACCTTC,CASSVAAQGDGYTF
NA,TRBJ2-2,TRBV6-5,NA,TGTGCCAGCAGTAATCATCAAGCTAACGCCGGGGAGCTGTTTTTT,CASSNHQANAGELFF
NA,TRBJ2-7,TRBV28,TRBD2,TGTGCCAGCAGTTTCTCCTGGGAGGGATACGAGCAGTACTTC,CASSFSWEGYEQYF
NA,TRBJ2-1,TRBV5-6,TRBD2,TGTGCCAGCAGCGGCCCTAGCGGGGGATCTTACAATGAGCAGTTCTTC,CASSGPSGGSYNEQFF
NA,TRBJ1-1,TRBV7-3,TRBD1,TGTGCCAGCAGCCCCGGCGGGACAGGCAACACTGAAGCTTTCTTT,CASSPGGTGNTEAFF
NA,TRBJ1-1,TRBV6-1,NA,TGTGCCAGCAGTGGTGTGGGGAGTGAAGCTTTCTTT,CASSGVGSEAFF
NA,TRBJ2-7,TRBV15,TRBD2,TGTGCCACCAGCAGAGACCTAGCGGGGGGCTACGAGCAGTACTTC,CATSRDLAGGYEQYF
NA,TRBJ1-5,TRBV4-3,NA,TGCGCCAGCAGCCAAGATTCCTCAGGACCCAGGGGCAATCAGCCCCAGCATTTT,CASSQDSSGPRGNQPQHF
NA,TRBJ2-3,TRBV7-2,TRBD2,TGTGCCAGCAGCTTAGGAATTGACCTAGCGGGACACACAGATACGCAGTATTTT,CASSLGIDLAGHTDTQYF
NA,TRBJ1-5,TRBV28,NA,TGTGCCAGCAGTTTGAGCGACCATCAGCCCCAGCATTTT,CASSLSDHQPQHF
NA,TRBJ1-2,TRBV10-1,TRBD1,TGCGCCAGCAGGTCCGGGACAGCAGGTGGCTACACCTTC,CASRSGTAGGYTF
NA,TRBJ2-6,TRBV27,NA,TGTGCCAGCAGTTTAGGATCGGGGACTGGGGCCAACGTCCTGACTTTC,CASSLGSGTGANVLTF
NA,TRBJ2-7,TRBV28,TRBD1,TGTGCCAGCAGTTTACCGGGACAGGGGGAAAGCGAGCAGTACTTC,CASSLPGQGESEQYF
NA,TRBJ2-5,TRBV5-8,TRBD2,TGTGCCAGCAGCACCATAGCGGGGGTGCTACAAGAGACCCAGTACTTC,CASSTIAGVLQETQYF
NA,TRBJ1-2,TRBV30,TRBD1,TGTGCCTGGAGTCTTGCCGGGACAGGGGACGGCTACACCTTC,CAWSLAGTGDGYTF
NA,TRBJ1-2,TRBV6-5,TRBD1,TGTGCCAGCAGCCGACAGGGGAACTATGGCTACACCTTC,CASSRQGNYGYTF
NA,TRBJ2-7,TRBV5-1,NA,TGCGCCAGCAGCTTGGGGGAAGGGTATAGCGTCGAGCAGTACTTC,CASSLGEGYSVEQYF
NA,TRBJ1-1,TRBV11-2,NA,TGTGCCAGCAGCTTCTGGGGGGACACTGAAGCTTTCTTT,CASSFWGDTEAFF
NA,TRBJ2-3,TRBV30,TRBD2,TGTGCCTGGAGTGAAGGGACTAGCGGGAGGGGGACAGATACGCAGTATTTT,CAWSEGTSGRGTDTQYF
NA,TRBJ1-5,TRBV10-3,NA,TGTGCCATCAGTGAGCAGGGGCAGGGCACTCAGCCCCAGCATTTT,CAISEQGQGTQPQHF
NA,TRBJ2-1,TRBV28,TRBD2,TGTGCCACCGCCGGGAGCGGGAGGGGTCATGAGCAGTTCTTC,CATAGSGRGHEQFF
NA,TRBJ1-4,TRBV10-3,NA,TGTGCCATCAGTGAGCCCCGGGCGGGAGGTGAAAAACTGTTTTTT,CAISEPRAGGEKLFF
NA,TRBJ1-1,TRBV9,NA,TGTGCCAGCAGCGTCGCAGGAGGGCCTCGGGACACTGAAGCTTTCTTT,CASSVAGGPRDTEAFF
NA,TRBJ2-7,TRBV27,TRBD2,TGTGCCAGCAGTTCAGGACTAGCGGGGGTCTCCTACGAGCAGTACTTC,CASSSGLAGVSYEQYF
NA,TRBJ1-1,TRBV29-1,TRBD1,TGCAGCGCCACCTCGGGACAGACATTAAACACTGAAGCTTTCTTT,CSATSGQTLNTEAFF
NA,TRBJ2-1,TRBV9,NA,TGTGCCAGCGGCTACAGGTTTACCTCCTACAATGAGCAGTTCTTC,CASGYRFTSYNEQFF
NA,TRBJ2-7,TRBV2,TRBD1,TGTGCCAGCAGTAGAGGACAGGGGAGTAGCGAGCAGTACTTC,CASSRGQGSSEQYF
NA,TRBJ2-2,TRBV7-2,NA,TGTGCCAGCAGCTTAAACAGGGTCACCGGGGAGCTGTTTTTT,CASSLNRVTGELFF
NA,TRBJ1-1,TRBV7-2,NA,TGTGCCAGCAGCTTAAAAGGGGGTTACACTGAAGCTTTCTTT,CASSLKGGYTEAFF
NA,TRBJ1-2,TRBV6-6,NA,TGTGCCAGCAGACCTGTTGAGACAGAAAGCTATGGCTACACCTTC,CASRPVETESYGYTF
NA,TRBJ1-3,TRBV7-2,TRBD1,TGTGCCAGCAGCCAACGCAGGGGGAACTCTGGAAACACCATATATTTT,CASSQRRGNSGNTIYF
NA,TRBJ2-2,TRBV28,TRBD1,TGTGCCAGCAGTTTATCAGGGGGCGACACCGGGGAGCTGTTTTTT,CASSLSGGDTGELFF
NA,TRBJ2-3,TRBV11-2,TRBD2,TGTGCCAGCAGGCCCCTGAACGGGGGGACCACAGATACGCAGTATTTT,CASRPLNGGTTDTQYF
NA,TRBJ2-1,TRBV6-4,NA,TGTGCCAGCAGTGACGGGAGCTCCTACAATGAGCAGTTCTTC,CASSDGSSYNEQFF
NA,TRBJ2-4,TRBV2,NA,TGTGCCAGCATCGGGGACATTCAGTACTTC,CASIGDIQYF
NA,TRBJ1-5,TRBV19,NA,TGTGCCAGTAGTATCAACGGTAATCAGCCCCAGCATTTT,CASSINGNQPQHF
once,TRBJ1-3,TRBV7-2,NA,TGTGCCAGCAGCTTCGTCTCTGGAAACACCATATATTTT,CASSFVSGNTIYF
NA,TRBJ2-1,TRBV19,TRBD2,TGTGCCAGTAGGGACCTAGCGGGGGTGAGGTATGAGCAGTTCTTC,CASRDLAGVRYEQFF